This TCR beta chain was observed in a study of graft-versus-host responses after intestinal transplantation. Assay: immunoSEQ multiplex PCR; the TCRdb copy retains only in-frame clones and omits some. The sample has 95,000 to 110,000 clones; approximately 88% are singletons. The V and J ends lost 6 bases and 4 bases respectively, with 15 bases between them. The CDR3 has 14 residues. In germline, CDR1 is MDHEN, CDR2 SYDVKM. For this clone: What it binds is unknown.

This rearrangement joins TRBV28 to TRBJ2-5; D gene unclear. This sample comprised unstimulated CD4+ T cells sorted from spleen or lymph node cells, obtained before transplant. The TCR comes from a human donor who was the organ donor for an intestinal transplant. The CDR3 sequence is CASRPGLRRETQYF. In DNA form, the CDR3 reads TGTGCCAGCAGACCGGGCTTGAGGCGAGAGACCCAGTACTTC.